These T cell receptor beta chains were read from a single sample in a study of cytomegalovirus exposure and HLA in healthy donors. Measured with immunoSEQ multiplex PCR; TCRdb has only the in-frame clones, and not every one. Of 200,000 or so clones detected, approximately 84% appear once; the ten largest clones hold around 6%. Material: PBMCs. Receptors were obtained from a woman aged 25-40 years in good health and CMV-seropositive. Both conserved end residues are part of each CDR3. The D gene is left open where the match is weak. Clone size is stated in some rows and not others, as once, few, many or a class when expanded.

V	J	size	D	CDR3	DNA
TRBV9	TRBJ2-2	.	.	CASSPSDMRGSGELFF	TGTGCCAGCAGCCCCTCCGATATGAGGGGGTCCGGGGAGCTGTTTTTT
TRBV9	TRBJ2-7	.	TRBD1	CASSVGWTGEYEQYF	TGTGCCAGCAGCGTAGGGTGGACAGGGGAGTACGAGCAGTACTTC
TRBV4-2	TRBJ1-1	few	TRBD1	CASSEDRGSREAFF	TGTGCCAGCAGCGAAGACAGGGGGTCCCGTGAAGCTTTCTTT
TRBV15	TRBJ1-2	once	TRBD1	CATSRYGTGMLANYGYTF	TGTGCCACCAGCAGATACGGGACAGGGATGTTGGCTAACTATGGCTACACCTTC
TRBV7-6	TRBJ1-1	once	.	CASSLAEAQGEAFF	TGTGCCAGCAGCTTAGCGGAAGCCCAGGGGGAAGCTTTCTTT
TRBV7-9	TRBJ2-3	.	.	CSSSLNPGGTDTQYF	TGTTCCAGCAGCTTAAACCCAGGGGGGACAGATACGCAGTATTTT
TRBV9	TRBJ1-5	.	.	CASSVDDNSNQPQHF	TGTGCCAGCAGCGTAGATGACAATAGCAATCAGCCCCAGCATTTT
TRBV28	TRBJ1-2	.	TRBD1	CASSPTAQGAWYGYTF	TGTGCCAGCAGCCCCACCGCACAGGGGGCGTGGTATGGCTACACCTTC
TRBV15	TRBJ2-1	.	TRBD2	CATSRLAGIHNEQFF	TGTGCCACCAGCAGACTAGCGGGAATCCACAATGAGCAGTTCTTC
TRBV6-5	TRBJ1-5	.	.	CASSDRNSNQPQHF	TGTGCCAGCAGCGACAGGAATAGCAATCAGCCCCAGCATTTT
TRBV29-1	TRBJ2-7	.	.	CSVFISPTYEQYF	TGCAGCGTTTTTATATCCCCTACCTACGAGCAGTACTTC
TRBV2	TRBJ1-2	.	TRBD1	CASSGEQGFNGYTF	TGTGCCAGCAGTGGGGAACAGGGGTTCAATGGCTACACCTTC
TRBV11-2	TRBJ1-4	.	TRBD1	CASSRQGREKLFF	TGTGCCAGCAGCCGACAGGGACGTGAAAAACTGTTTTTT
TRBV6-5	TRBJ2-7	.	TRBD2	CASSGPGGEQYF	TGTGCCAGCAGTGGACCCGGGGGGGAGCAGTACTTC
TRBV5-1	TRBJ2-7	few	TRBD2	CASSLYGGTYEQYF	TGCGCCAGCAGCTTGTACGGGGGGACCTACGAGCAGTACTTC
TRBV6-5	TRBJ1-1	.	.	CASSPRGGENEAFF	TGTGCCAGCAGTCCGAGAGGGGGGGAGAATGAAGCTTTCTTT
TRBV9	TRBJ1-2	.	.	CASSGQFKFYGYTF	TGTGCCAGCAGCGGACAGTTCAAATTCTATGGCTACACCTTC
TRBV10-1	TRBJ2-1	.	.	CASHRERNEQFF	TGCGCCAGTCACAGGGAGAGAAATGAGCAGTTCTTC
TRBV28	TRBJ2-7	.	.	CASRPPLVPYEQYF	TGTGCCAGCAGGCCGCCACTAGTCCCCTACGAGCAGTACTTC
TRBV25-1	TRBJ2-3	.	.	CASSESPDIRTDTQYF	TGTGCCAGCAGTGAATCCCCGGACATCCGCACAGATACGCAGTATTTT
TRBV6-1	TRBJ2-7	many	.	CASSESLPYEQYF	TGTGCCAGCAGTGAGAGTCTCCCCTACGAGCAGTACTTC
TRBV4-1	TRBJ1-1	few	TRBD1	CASRGGLRGTEAFF	TGCGCCAGCAGAGGGGGCCTGAGGGGCACTGAAGCTTTCTTT
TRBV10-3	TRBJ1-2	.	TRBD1	CAISEGYQDRDGYTF	TGTGCCATCAGTGAGGGATATCAGGACAGGGATGGCTACACCTTC
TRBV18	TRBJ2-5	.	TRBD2	CASSPSSGGLVSETQYF	TGTGCCAGCTCACCTTCGAGCGGGGGATTAGTCTCAGAGACCCAGTACTTC